Sequencing of this T cell receptor beta chain was carried out in a study of T cell clonality in common variable immunodeficiency. At least ten counts were recorded for this clone. The read terminates 3 residues before the CDR3 end, so the remaining end is supplied by the germline J gene. The CDR3 extends over 15 amino acids. With V trimmed by 6 bases and J by 2 bases, 3 bases remained unmatched. Germline CDR1 KGHSH, CDR2 LQKENI. The assay was immunoSEQ multiplex PCR, and TCRdb's table has in-frame clones only and misses some. The sample presents under 65,000 clones, none singletons. The sequenced sample consisted of peripheral blood mononuclear cells. The receptor's source is a person aged 18 to 70 in good health. This chain joins TRBV18 and TRBJ2-1, with 11 positions matching TRBD2. The CDR3 bases that were read are TGTGCCAGCTCCCTAGCGGGAGGAACCTACAATGAG. It specifies CASSLAGGTYNE. The full CDR3 protein is CASSLAGGTYNEQFF.